Listed here is a single TCR beta chain. The data were produced by immunoSEQ multiplex PCR, yet TCRdb's version contains in-frame clones alone and is incomplete. The sample lists around 330,000 clones; around 89% were seen once. The entry originates in a study of blood T cell repertoires in COVID-19. Trimming cost V 5 bases and J 1 base; bases outside gene matches: 7. The CDR3 is 15 amino acids. Germline V gene data show CDR1 as MNHEY and CDR2 as SVGAGI. The receptor's source is a woman between 45 and 60 years old with active or convalescent COVID-19. The rearrangement uses TRBV6-5 and TRBJ1-1; 7 bases line up with TRBD1. The specimen sequenced was peripheral blood. The CDR3 spells CASSTRTGTNTEAFF. CDR3 bases: TGTGCCAGCAGTACTCGGACAGGAACGAACACTGAAGCTTTCTTT.